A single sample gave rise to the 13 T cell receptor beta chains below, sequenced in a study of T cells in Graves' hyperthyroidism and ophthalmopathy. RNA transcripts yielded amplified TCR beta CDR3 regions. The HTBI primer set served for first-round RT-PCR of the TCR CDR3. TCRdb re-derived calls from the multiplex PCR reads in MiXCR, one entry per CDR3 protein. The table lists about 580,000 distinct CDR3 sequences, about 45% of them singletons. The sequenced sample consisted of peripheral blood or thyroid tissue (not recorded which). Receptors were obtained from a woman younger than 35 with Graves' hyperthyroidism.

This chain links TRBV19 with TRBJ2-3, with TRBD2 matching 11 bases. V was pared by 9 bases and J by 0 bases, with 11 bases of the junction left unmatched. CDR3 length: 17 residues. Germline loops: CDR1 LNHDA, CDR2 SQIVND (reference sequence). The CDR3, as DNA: TGTGCCAGCAGTGACTCCTGGACTAGCGGGAGCACAGATACGCAGTATTTT. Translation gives CASSDSWTSGSTDTQYF.

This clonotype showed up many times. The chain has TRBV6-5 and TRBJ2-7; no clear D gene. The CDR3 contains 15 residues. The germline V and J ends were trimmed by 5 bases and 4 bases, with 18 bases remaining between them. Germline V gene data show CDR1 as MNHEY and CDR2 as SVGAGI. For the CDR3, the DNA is TGTGCCAGCAGTGAAATGGCAGGCTGGTTATACGAGCAGTACTTC. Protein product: CASSEMAGWLYEQYF.

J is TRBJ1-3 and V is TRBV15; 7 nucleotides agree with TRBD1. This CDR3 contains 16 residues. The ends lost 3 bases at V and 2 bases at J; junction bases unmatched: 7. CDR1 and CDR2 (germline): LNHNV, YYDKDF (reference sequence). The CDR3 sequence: CATSSGGQNTGNTIYF. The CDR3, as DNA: TGTGCCACCAGCAGTGGGGGACAGAATACTGGAAACACCATATATTTT. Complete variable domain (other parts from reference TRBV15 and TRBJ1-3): DAMVIQNPRYQVTQFGKPVTLSCSQTLNHNVMYWYQQKSSQAPKLLFHYYDKDFNNEADTPDNFQSRRPNTSFCFLDIRSPGLGDTAMYLCATSSGGQNTGNTIYFGEGSWLTVV.

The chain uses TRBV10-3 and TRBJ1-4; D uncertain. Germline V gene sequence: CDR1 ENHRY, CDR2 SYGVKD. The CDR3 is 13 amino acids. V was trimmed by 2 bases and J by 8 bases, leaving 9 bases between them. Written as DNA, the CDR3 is TGTGCCATCAGTGAGGGGATCGGGGAAAAACTGTTTTTT. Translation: CAISEGIGEKLFF.

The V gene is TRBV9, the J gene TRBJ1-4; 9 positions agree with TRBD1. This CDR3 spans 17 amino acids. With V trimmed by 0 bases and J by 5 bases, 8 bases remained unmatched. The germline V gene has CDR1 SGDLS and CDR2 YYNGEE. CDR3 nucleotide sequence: TGTGCCAGCAGCGTAGCCTACAGGGGACAGGGCAATGAAAAACTGTTTTTT. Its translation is CASSVAYRGQGNEKLFF.

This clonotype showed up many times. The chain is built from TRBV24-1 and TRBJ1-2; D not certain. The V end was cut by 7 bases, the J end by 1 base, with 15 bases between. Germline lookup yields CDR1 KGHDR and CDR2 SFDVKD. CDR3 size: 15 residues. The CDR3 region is CATSSREEFNYGYTF. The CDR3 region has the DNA TGTGCCACCAGCAGCCGGGAGGAATTTAACTATGGCTACACCTTC.

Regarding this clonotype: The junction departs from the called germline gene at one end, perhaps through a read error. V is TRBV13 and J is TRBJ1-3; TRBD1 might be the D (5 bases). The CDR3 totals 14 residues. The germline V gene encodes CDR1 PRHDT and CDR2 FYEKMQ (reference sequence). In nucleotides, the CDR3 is TGTGCCAGCAGTCCATCGAAGGTCGGGACCACTGAAGCTTTT. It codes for CASSPSKVGTTEAF.

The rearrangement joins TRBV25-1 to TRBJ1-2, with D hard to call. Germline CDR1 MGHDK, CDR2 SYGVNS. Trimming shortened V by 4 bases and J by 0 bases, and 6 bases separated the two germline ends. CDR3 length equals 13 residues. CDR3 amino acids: CASSGRSNYGYTF. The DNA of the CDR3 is TGTGCCAGCAGTGGCAGATCTAACTATGGCTACACCTTC.

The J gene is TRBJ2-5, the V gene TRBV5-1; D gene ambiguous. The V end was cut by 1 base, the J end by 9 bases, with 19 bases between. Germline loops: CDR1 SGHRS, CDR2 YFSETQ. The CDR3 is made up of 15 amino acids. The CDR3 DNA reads TGCGCCAGCAGCTTGACAGTTGGTATGGGTCAGCCCCAGTACTTC. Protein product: CASSLTVGMGQPQYF. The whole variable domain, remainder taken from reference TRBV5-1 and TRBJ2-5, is KAGVTQTPRYLIKTRGQQVTLSCSPISGHRSVSWYQQTPGQGLQFLFEYFSETQRNKGNFPGRFSGRQFSNSRSEMNVSTLELGDSALYLCASSLTVGMGQPQYFGPGTRLLVL.

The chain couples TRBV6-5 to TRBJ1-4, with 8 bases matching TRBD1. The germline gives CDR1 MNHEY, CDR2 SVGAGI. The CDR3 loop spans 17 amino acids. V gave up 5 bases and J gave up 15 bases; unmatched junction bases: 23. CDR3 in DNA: TGTGCCAGCAGTGAAAGGGGGACAGGCAGTCTTCCTCTGGTTTTGTTTTTT. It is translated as CASSERGTGSLPLVLFF.

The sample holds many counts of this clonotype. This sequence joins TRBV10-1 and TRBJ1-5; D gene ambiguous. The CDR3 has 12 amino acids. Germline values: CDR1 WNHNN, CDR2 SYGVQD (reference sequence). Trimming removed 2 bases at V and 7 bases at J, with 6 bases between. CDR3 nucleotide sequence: TGCGCCAGCAGTGAGCCGGGCCAGCCCCAGCATTTT. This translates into CASSEPGQPQHF.

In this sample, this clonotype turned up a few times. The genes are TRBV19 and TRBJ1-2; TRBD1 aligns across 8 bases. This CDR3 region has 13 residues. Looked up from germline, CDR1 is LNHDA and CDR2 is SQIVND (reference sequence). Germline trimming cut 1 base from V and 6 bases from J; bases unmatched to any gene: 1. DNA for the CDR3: TGTGCCAGTAGTATAGTCAGGGGGCATGGCTACACCTTC. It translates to CASSIVRGHGYTF.

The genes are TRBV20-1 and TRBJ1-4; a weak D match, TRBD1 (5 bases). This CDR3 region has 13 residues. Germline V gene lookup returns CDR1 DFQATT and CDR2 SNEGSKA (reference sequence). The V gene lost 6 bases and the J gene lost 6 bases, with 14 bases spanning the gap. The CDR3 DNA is TGCAGTGCACCTGGGACCGGGGATGAAAAACTGTTTTTT. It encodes CSAPGTGDEKLFF.